The sequence of this T cell receptor beta chain was determined in a study of Graves' ophthalmopathy and Graves' hyperthyroidism. The sequenced template was RNA, covering the TCR beta CDR3 region. Amplification began with first-round RT-PCR using HTBI primers, then second-round multiplex PCR was performed. A single record per CDR3 protein comes from TCRdb applying MiXCR to the multiplex PCR reads. Of about 1.2 million distinct CDR3 sequences detected, 36% appear once; the ten largest clones hold 11%. This CDR3 has 15 residues. The germline gives CDR1 SGHVS, CDR2 FQNEAQ. Trimming removed 3 bases from V and 9 bases from J, with 15 bases in between. At least ten counts were recorded for this clonotype.

The source of this sequence is an adult man with Graves' hyperthyroidism. The rearrangement joins TRBV7-8 to TRBJ1-6; D is perhaps TRBD1 (5 bases). The sequenced material came from peripheral blood or thyroid tissue (not recorded which). The DNA for the CDR3 is TGTGCCAGCAGCTTCCTACGCAGGGAGCGTTCACCCCTCCACTTT. This encodes CASSFLRRERSPLHF. Together with reference TRBV7-8 and TRBJ1-6, the CDR3 gives the full variable domain: GAGVSQSPRYKVAKRGQDVALRCDPISGHVSLFWYQQALGQGPEFLTYFQNEAQLDKSGLPSDRFFAERPEGSVSTLKIQRTQQEDSAVYLCASSFLRRERSPLHFGNGTRLTVT.